What follows are 26 T cell receptor beta chains derived from one specimen sequenced in a study of circulating and synovial CD4+ cells in juvenile arthritis. Clones were read by immunoSEQ multiplex PCR, and TCRdb kept only the in-frame ones, dropping some. The data show fewer than 40,000 clones, about 93% seen once. The source material was CD4+ T cells from blood. The origin of the receptors is a human donor with juvenile idiopathic arthritis.

The rearrangement links TRBV5-1 to TRBJ2-5; TRBD2 agrees at 11 bases. The V and J ends lost 4 bases and 0 bases, in that order; junction bases with no gene match: 5. CDR1 is SGHRS and CDR2 is YFSETQ in the germline V gene. This CDR3 is built from 16 residues. The CDR3 loop is CASSRGTSGYQETQYF. Written as DNA, the CDR3 is TGCGCCAGCAGCCGGGGGACTAGCGGATACCAAGAGACCCAGTACTTC. The variable domain in full, with the rest retrieved from reference TRBV5-1 and TRBJ2-5, is KAGVTQTPRYLIKTRGQQVTLSCSPISGHRSVSWYQQTPGQGLQFLFEYFSETQRNKGNFPGRFSGRQFSNSRSEMNVSTLELGDSALYLCASSRGTSGYQETQYFGPGTRLLVL.

This rearrangement joins TRBV28 to TRBJ1-5, with 11 bases that match TRBD1. V shed 6 bases, J shed 7 bases, and the junction held 5 bases outside the gene matches. The germline CDR1 and CDR2 sequences are MDHEN and SYDVKM. The CDR3 contains 14 residues. The CDR3 region has the DNA TGTGCCAGCAGCGCTAGGACAGGGGGCCAGCCCCAGCATTTT. Translated, it gives CASSARTGGQPQHF.

Only one count was recorded for this clone. The gene calls are TRBV28 and TRBJ1-3; TRBD1 might be the D (5 bases). Per germline, CDR1 MDHEN and CDR2 SYDVKM. The ends were cut back, 10 bases at V and 6 bases at J, with 16 bases in the middle. The CDR3 is made up of 13 amino acids. CDR3 sequence (DNA): TGTGCCACCTCGAAGGGCAGGGAAAACACCATATATTTT. It specifies CATSKGRENTIYF.

The rearrangement links TRBV2 to TRBJ1-5; a weak D match, TRBD1 (5 bases). Trimming pared 8 bases from V and 2 bases from J, leaving 10 bases between. The CDR3 extends over 13 amino acids. Germline values: CDR1 SNHLY, CDR2 FYNNEI. The CDR3 is CASVLQGNQPQHF. The CDR3 nucleotides read TGTGCCAGCGTTTTACAGGGCAATCAGCCCCAGCATTTT.

The genes are TRBV29-1 and TRBJ1-1; D may be TRBD1 (6 bases). Trimming left V 4 bases short and J 6 bases short, with 12 bases between. CDR3 size: 12 residues. Per germline, CDR1 SQVTM and CDR2 ANQGSEA. The CDR3 region has the DNA TGCAGCGTTGTGCGGGGGGCGGCTGAAGCTTTCTTT. Translation: CSVVRGAAEAFF.

This clone was seen a few times. This chain uses TRBV29-1 with TRBJ2-7; 11 bases match TRBD1. The J segment lost 2 bases and the V segment lost 4 bases, leaving 4 bases of the junction unmatched. Germline-derived CDR1 and CDR2 are SQVTM and ANQGSEA. The CDR3 sequence is 14 residues long. CDR3 loop: CSVAPGQGAYEQYF. Written as DNA, the CDR3 is TGCAGCGTTGCCCCGGGACAGGGGGCCTACGAGCAGTACTTC.

V usage is TRBV7-3 and J usage is TRBJ2-1; 7 nucleotides match TRBD2. CDR3 length: 14 amino acids. Germline V gives CDR1 SGHTA, CDR2 FQGTGA. With 0 bases clipped from V and 7 bases from J, the junction kept 3 bases outside the gene matches. The CDR3 spells CASSLTRERNEQFF. As DNA, the CDR3 is TGTGCCAGCAGCTTAACGCGGGAGAGGAATGAGCAGTTCTTC.

The chain links TRBV15 to TRBJ1-2; possible D gene TRBD1, 6 bases. The CDR3 is made up of 13 amino acids. Per germline, CDR1 LNHNV and CDR2 YYDKDF (reference sequence). Between the trimmed V and J ends, which lost 0 bases and 8 bases, there was a span of 10 bases. CDR3 in DNA: TGTGCCACCAGCAGAGATAAGGGGGAGGGCTACACCTTC. Amino acids: CATSRDKGEGYTF.

In this sample, this clone turned up a few times. J is TRBJ2-1 and V is TRBV5-1, with a possible D match to TRBD2 (6 bases). V lost 4 bases to trimming and J lost 4 bases, with 12 bases between them. CDR1 and CDR2 (germline): SGHRS, YFSETQ. The CDR3 is made up of 14 amino acids. The CDR3 loop reads CASSGSGFYNEQFF. DNA for the CDR3: TGCGCCAGCAGCGGCAGCGGGTTTTACAATGAGCAGTTCTTC. Full variable domain (missing parts from reference TRBV5-1 and TRBJ2-1): KAGVTQTPRYLIKTRGQQVTLSCSPISGHRSVSWYQQTPGQGLQFLFEYFSETQRNKGNFPGRFSGRQFSNSRSEMNVSTLELGDSALYLCASSGSGFYNEQFFGPGTRLTVL.

The V call is TRBV11-2, the J call TRBJ2-1; tentative D call: TRBD2 (6 bases). V was trimmed by 5 bases and J by 6 bases, leaving 14 bases between them. Germline assignment: CDR1 SGHAT and CDR2 FQNNGV. CDR3 length: 14 amino acids. The CDR3 sequence: CASSVTSYRNEQFF. The CDR3 DNA reads TGTGCCAGCAGCGTAACTAGCTACCGCAATGAGCAGTTCTTC.

The chain has TRBV28 and TRBJ1-2; perhaps TRBD1 as D (5 bases). CDR1 is MDHEN, CDR2 SYDVKM, per germline. CDR3 length equals 14 residues. V was shortened by 8 bases and J by 6 bases, with 19 bases between the two germline ends. CDR3 in amino acids: CASGSPAGFDGYTF. The DNA for the CDR3 is TGTGCCAGCGGTAGTCCGGCAGGGTTCGATGGCTACACCTTC.

The V call is TRBV6-1, the J call TRBJ2-2; TRBD2 aligns across 9 bases. CDR3 length equals 14 residues. Per the germline V gene, CDR1 is MNHNS and CDR2 is SASEGT. The V segment lost 6 bases and the J segment 1 base; nucleotides outside the gene matches: 0. The CDR3 bases are TGTGCCAGCAGGACTAGCGGGAACACCGGGGAGCTGTTTTTT. This sequence encodes CASRTSGNTGELFF.

The chain is built from TRBV5-5 and TRBJ1-2; D gene uncertain. The germline V gene encodes CDR1 SGHKS and CDR2 YYEKEE (reference sequence). The V gene lost 1 base and the J gene lost 4 bases, with 14 bases spanning the gap. The CDR3 is 15 amino acids. The CDR3 nucleotides are TGTGCCAGCAGCTTGACAGTTCCAACCTCCTATGGCTACACCTTC. This gives the protein CASSLTVPTSYGYTF.

This chain connects TRBV7-2 to TRBJ2-5; 14 bases fit TRBD2. Germline lookup yields CDR1 SGHTA and CDR2 FQGNSA. The CDR3 sequence is 18 residues long. V gave up 2 bases and J gave up 4 bases; unmatched junction bases: 9. CDR3 sequence reads: CASSLWVTSGRAGETQYF. CDR3 DNA: TGTGCCAGCAGCTTATGGGTGACTAGCGGGAGGGCCGGAGAGACCCAGTACTTC.

The chain recombines TRBV11-1 with TRBJ2-6; the D gene is possibly TRBD2 (5 bases). CDR3 length equals 18 residues. From germline, CDR1 is SGHAT and CDR2 FQDESV (reference sequence). V was trimmed by 2 bases and J by 0 bases, leaving 14 bases between them. CDR3 sequence: CASSLLVGGHSGANVLTF. CDR3 nucleotide sequence: TGTGCCAGCAGCTTATTGGTGGGCGGGCACTCTGGGGCCAACGTCCTGACTTTC.

The CDR3 coding sequence is TGCGCCAGCAGCCCGGAGCCCCGGGGGTTCACTGAAGCTTTCTTT. Its translation: CASSPEPRGFTEAFF. J is TRBJ1-1 and V is TRBV5-1, with D maybe TRBD1 (5 bases). This CDR3 comprises 15 residues. The V gene lost 4 bases and the J gene lost 4 bases, with 17 bases spanning the gap. Germline values: CDR1 SGHRS, CDR2 YFSETQ.

A few counts support this clone. This rearrangement joins TRBV5-8 to TRBJ2-1; 14 bases fit TRBD2. V lost 3 bases, J lost 7 bases, and 6 bases stayed unmatched. Germline assignment: CDR1 SGHTS and CDR2 YDEGEE. The CDR3 is made up of 16 amino acids. The CDR3, as DNA: TGTGCCAGCAGCTCTGGGACTAGCGGGAGCATGAATGAGCAGTTCTTC. Translated, it gives CASSSGTSGSMNEQFF.

The chain couples TRBV5-1 to TRBJ1-1, with 8 bases identical to TRBD1. Germline V gene data show CDR1 as SGHRS and CDR2 as YFSETQ. V gave up 4 bases and J gave up 3 bases; unmatched junction bases: 8. CDR3 size: 15 residues. The chain's CDR3 is CASSVQGAGDTEAFF. Written as DNA, the CDR3 is TGCGCCAGCAGCGTCCAGGGGGCGGGCGACACTGAAGCTTTCTTT.

The chain joins TRBV5-8 to TRBJ2-7; a weak D match, TRBD1 (7 bases). Germline V lookup: CDR1 SGHTS, CDR2 YDEGEE. CDR3 size: 14 residues. Deletions cut 9 bases from V and 0 bases from J, with 16 bases between. CDR3 bases: TGTGCCACTTTTTCAGGGGGGAGCTCCTACGAGCAGTACTTC. Translation: CATFSGGSSYEQYF.

This clone was seen once. The rearrangement joins TRBV7-3 to TRBJ2-1; 8 bases agree with TRBD2. Germline V gene lookup returns CDR1 SGHTA and CDR2 FQGTGA. There are 14 residues in the CDR3. V shed 4 bases, J shed 5 bases, and the junction held 4 bases outside the gene matches. CDR3: CASSSHSGDNEQFF. Here the CDR3 DNA reads TGTGCCAGCAGCTCCCATAGCGGGGACAATGAGCAGTTCTTC.

The rearrangement joins TRBV18 to TRBJ2-1, with D possibly matching TRBD2 (5 bases). The V gene lost 6 bases and the J gene lost 7 bases, with 13 bases spanning the gap. From germline, CDR1 is KGHSH and CDR2 LQKENI. The CDR3 consists of 13 residues. The CDR3: CASSPDSTNEQFF. The CDR3 coding sequence is TGTGCCAGCTCTCCGGACTCCACGAATGAGCAGTTCTTC.

The CDR3, as DNA: TGTGCCAGCAGCGTTGGTCTTTCGGGTACACAAGAGACCCAGTACTTC. This translates into CASSVGLSGTQETQYF. The V and J genes are TRBV9 and TRBJ2-5; no firm D call. V shed 2 bases and J shed 2 bases, with 16 bases lying between them. CDR1 and CDR2 from the germline V gene are SGDLS and YYNGEE. The CDR3 extends over 16 amino acids.

In DNA, the CDR3 is TGTGCCAGCAGTGGGCGGGCTAGCGGGAAACTCGAGCAGTACTTC. It encodes CASSGRASGKLEQYF. The rearrangement joins TRBV6-1 to TRBJ2-7; TRBD2 matches at 9 bases. The CDR3 has 15 residues. The germline V gene has CDR1 MNHNS and CDR2 SASEGT. Trimming removed 4 bases from V and 6 bases from J; junction bases left unmatched: 10.

CDR3 DNA sequence: TGTGCCAGTATGAGGACTAGGACAGGGGGCTACGAGCAGTACTTC. Translating it yields CASMRTRTGGYEQYF. The rearrangement links TRBV6-6 to TRBJ2-7, with 10 bases fitting TRBD1. From germline, CDR1 is MNHNY and CDR2 SVGAGI (reference sequence). Unmatched junction bases numbered 11, after V lost 9 bases and J lost 3 bases. This CDR3 comprises 15 residues.

V usage is TRBV13 and J usage is TRBJ1-2, with TRBD1 matching over 11 bases. This CDR3 has 15 amino acids. CDR1 is PRHDT, CDR2 FYEKMQ, per germline (reference sequence). The ends lost 5 bases at V and 4 bases at J; junction bases unmatched: 6. The DNA for the CDR3 is TGTGCCAGCAGCGCCCGGACAGGGGGCATCTATGGCTACACCTTC. Translated, it gives CASSARTGGIYGYTF.

The chain employs TRBV6-5 and TRBJ2-1; D is unresolved. This CDR3 has 15 residues. The V and J ends lost 7 bases and 0 bases respectively, with 13 bases between them. Germline-derived CDR1 and CDR2 are MNHEY and SVGAGI. The CDR3 coding sequence is TGTGCCAGCAAGACAACTCCGAGCTCCTACAATGAGCAGTTCTTC. This encodes CASKTTPSSYNEQFF.